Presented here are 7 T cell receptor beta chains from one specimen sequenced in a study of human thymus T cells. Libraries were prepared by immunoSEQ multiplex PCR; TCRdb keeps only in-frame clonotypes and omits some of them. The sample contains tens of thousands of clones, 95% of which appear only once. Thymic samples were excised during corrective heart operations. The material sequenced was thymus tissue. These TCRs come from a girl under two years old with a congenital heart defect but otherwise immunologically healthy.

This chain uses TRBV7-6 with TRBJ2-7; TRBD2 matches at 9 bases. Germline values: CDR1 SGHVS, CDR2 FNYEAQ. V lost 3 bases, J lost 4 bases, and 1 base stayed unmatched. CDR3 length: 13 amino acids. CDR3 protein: CASSFSGSYEQYF. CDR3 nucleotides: TGTGCCAGCAGCTTTAGCGGGAGTTACGAGCAGTACTTC.

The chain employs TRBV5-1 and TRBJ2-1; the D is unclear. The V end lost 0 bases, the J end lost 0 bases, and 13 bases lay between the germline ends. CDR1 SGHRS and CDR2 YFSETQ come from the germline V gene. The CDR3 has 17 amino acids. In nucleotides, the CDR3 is TGCGCCAGCAGCTTGGGGGCCTGGCCGGGCTCCTACAATGAGCAGTTCTTC. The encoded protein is CASSLGAWPGSYNEQFF.

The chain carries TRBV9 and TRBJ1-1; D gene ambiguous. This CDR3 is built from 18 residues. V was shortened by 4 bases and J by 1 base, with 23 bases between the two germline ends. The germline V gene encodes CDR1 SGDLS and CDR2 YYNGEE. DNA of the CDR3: TGTGCCAGCAGCCCCCTCGCAGTTCTCGGACCGTCGAACACTGAAGCTTTCTTT. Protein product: CASSPLAVLGPSNTEAFF.

The CDR3 reads CASRRRGRDEQFF. The CDR3 DNA sequence: TGTGCCAGCAGGCGGCGTGGGAGAGATGAGCAGTTCTTC. V and J are TRBV5-6 and TRBJ2-1; perhaps TRBD2 as D (5 bases). V lost 5 bases to trimming and J lost 8 bases, with 14 bases between them. CDR3 length: 13 residues. Germline V lookup: CDR1 SGHDT, CDR2 YYEEEE. Based on the CDR3 plus reference TRBV5-6 and TRBJ2-1, the full variable domain is DAGVTQSPTHLIKTRGQQVTLRCSPKSGHDTVSWYQQALGQGPQFIFQYYEEEERQRGNFPDRFSGHQFPNYSSELNVNALLLGDSALYLCASRRRGRDEQFFGPGTRLTVL.

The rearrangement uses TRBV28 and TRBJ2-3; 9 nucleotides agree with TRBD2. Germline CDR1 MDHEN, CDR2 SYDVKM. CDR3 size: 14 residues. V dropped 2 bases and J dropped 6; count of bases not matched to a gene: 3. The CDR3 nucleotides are TGTGCCAGCAGTTTAGCGGGAGGGCCGGATACGCAGTATTTT. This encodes CASSLAGGPDTQYF. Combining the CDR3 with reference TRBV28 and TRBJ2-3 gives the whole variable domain DVKVTQSSRYLVKRTGEKVFLECVQDMDHENMFWYRQDPGLGLRLIYFSYDVKMKEKGDIPEGYSVSREKKERFSLILESASTNQTSMYLCASSLAGGPDTQYFGPGTRLTVL.

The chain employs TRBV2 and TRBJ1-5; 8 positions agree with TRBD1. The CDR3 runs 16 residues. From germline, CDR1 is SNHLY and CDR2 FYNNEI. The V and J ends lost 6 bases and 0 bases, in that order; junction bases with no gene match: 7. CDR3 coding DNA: TGTGCCAGCAGCGACAGGGGTCCGGTTAGCAATCAGCCCCAGCATTTT. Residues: CASSDRGPVSNQPQHF.

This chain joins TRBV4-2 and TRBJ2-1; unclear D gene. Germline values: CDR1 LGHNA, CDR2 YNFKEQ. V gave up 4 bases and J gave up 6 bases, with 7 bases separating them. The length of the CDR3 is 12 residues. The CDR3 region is CASSRASNEQFF. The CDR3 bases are TGTGCCAGCAGCCGGGCGTCCAATGAGCAGTTCTTC.